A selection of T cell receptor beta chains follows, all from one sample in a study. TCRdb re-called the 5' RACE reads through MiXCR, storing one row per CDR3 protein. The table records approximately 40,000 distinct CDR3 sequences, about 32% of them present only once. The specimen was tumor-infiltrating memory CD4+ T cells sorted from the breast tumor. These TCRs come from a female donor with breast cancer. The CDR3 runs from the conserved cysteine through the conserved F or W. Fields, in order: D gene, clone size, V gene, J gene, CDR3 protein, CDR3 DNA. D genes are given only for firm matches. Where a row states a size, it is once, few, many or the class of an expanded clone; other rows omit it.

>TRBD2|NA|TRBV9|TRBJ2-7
CASSVGLAGAYEQYF
TGTGCCAGCAGCGTAGGACTAGCGGGAGCCTACGAGCAGTACTTC
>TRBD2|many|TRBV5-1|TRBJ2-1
CASSLRSGRDGEQFF
TGCGCCAGCAGCTTGCGTAGCGGGAGGGACGGTGAGCAGTTCTTC
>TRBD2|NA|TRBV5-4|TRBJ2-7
CASSSGGTSGIYEQYF
TGTGCCAGCAGCTCGGGAGGGACTAGCGGGATTTACGAGCAGTACTTC
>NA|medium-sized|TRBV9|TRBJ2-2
CASSVEGIGELFF
TGTGCCAGCAGCGTAGAAGGGATAGGGGAGCTGTTTTTT
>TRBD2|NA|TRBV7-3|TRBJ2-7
CASSPGGGNYEQYF
TGTGCCAGCAGCCCCGGCGGGGGGAACTACGAGCAGTACTTC
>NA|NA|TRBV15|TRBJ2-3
CATSRDVEGVADTQYF
TGTGCCACCAGCAGAGATGTAGAGGGAGTAGCAGATACGCAGTATTTT
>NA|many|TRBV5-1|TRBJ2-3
CASSRSGTESTDTQYF
TGCGCCAGCAGCCGATCAGGGACGGAGAGCACAGATACGCAGTATTTT
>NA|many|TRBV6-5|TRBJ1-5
CASSYSRRGHQPQHF
TGTGCCAGCAGTTACTCGAGGCGGGGGCACCAGCCCCAGCATTTT
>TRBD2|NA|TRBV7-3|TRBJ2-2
CATRVGGVNTGELFF
TGTGCCACCCGTGTCGGGGGGGTCAACACCGGGGAGCTGTTTTTT
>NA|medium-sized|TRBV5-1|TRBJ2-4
CASSPGGPKNIQYF
TGCGCCAGCAGCCCCGGGGGACCCAAAAACATTCAGTACTTC
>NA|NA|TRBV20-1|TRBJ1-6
CSARASHSNSPLHF
TGCAGTGCTAGAGCCAGCCACTCCAATTCACCCCTCCACTTT
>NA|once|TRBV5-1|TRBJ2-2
CTSTWRADTGELFF
TGCACCAGCACGTGGCGGGCGGACACCGGGGAGCTGTTTTTT
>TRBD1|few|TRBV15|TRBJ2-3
CATERDRGSPDTQYF
TGTGCCACCGAGAGAGACAGGGGTTCCCCAGATACGCAGTATTTT
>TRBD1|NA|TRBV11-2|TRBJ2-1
CASSHLQGATLEQFF
TGTGCCAGCAGCCATTTACAGGGGGCTACCTTGGAGCAGTTCTTC
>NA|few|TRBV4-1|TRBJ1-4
CASSRRIRGGPNEKLFF
TGCGCCAGCAGCCGACGGATCCGGGGGGGGCCTAATGAAAAACTGTTTTTT
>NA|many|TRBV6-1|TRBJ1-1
CASRRVMNTEAFF
TGTGCCAGCCGCAGGGTAATGAACACTGAAGCTTTCTTT
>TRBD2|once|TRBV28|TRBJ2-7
CASCRRAGTRVCYEQYF
TGTGCCAGCTGCCGTAGGGCCGGGACTAGGGTATGCTACGAGCAGTACTTC
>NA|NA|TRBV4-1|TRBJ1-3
CASSQTVMGNTIYF
TGCGCCAGCAGCCAGACAGTGATGGGAAACACCATATATTTT
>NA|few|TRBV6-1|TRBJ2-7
CASRRSVANPYEQYF
TGTGCCAGCAGAAGAAGTGTAGCAAACCCCTACGAGCAGTACTTC
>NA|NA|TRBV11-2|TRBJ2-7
CASSLRLSGPYEQYF
TGTGCCAGCAGCTTGCGACTGTCAGGCCCCTACGAGCAGTACTTC
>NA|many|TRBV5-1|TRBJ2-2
CASSLDAANTGELFF
TGCGCCAGCAGCTTGGACGCAGCCAACACCGGGGAGCTGTTTTTT
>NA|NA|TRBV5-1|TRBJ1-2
CASTKTEPEPGYTF
TGCGCCAGCACCAAGACCGAGCCAGAGCCTGGCTACACCTTC
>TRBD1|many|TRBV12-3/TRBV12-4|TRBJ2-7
CASRETGAPLEQYF
TGTGCCAGCAGGGAGACAGGGGCCCCCTTGGAGCAGTACTTC
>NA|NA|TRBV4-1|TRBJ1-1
CASSLRGGLNTEAFF
TGCGCCAGCAGCCTGAGGGGAGGACTCAACACTGAAGCTTTCTTT
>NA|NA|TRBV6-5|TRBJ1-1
CASSSGTRGEAFF
TGTGCCAGCAGTTCCGGGACAAGAGGTGAAGCTTTCTTT
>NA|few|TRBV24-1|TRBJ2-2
CATSVRAGELFF
TGTGCCACCAGTGTCAGGGCCGGGGAGCTGTTTTTT
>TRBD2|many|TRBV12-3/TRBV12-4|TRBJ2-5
CASSLALGLAGGYQETQYF
TGTGCCAGCAGTTTGGCCCTGGGACTAGCGGGGGGGTACCAAGAGACCCAGTACTTC
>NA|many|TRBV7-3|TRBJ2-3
CASSRGTASGTDTQYF
TGTGCCAGCAGCCGGGGGACGGCTAGCGGCACAGATACGCAGTATTTT
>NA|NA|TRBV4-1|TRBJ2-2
CASSMGGAGTGELFF
TGCGCCAGCAGCATGGGGGGGGCGGGTACCGGGGAGCTGTTTTTT
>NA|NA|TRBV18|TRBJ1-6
CASSPPLRMDSPLHF
TGTGCCAGCTCACCACCGTTGAGGATGGATTCACCCCTCCACTTT
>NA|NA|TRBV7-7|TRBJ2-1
CASSLTENSYNEQFF
TGTGCCAGCAGCTTGACAGAAAACTCCTACAATGAGCAGTTCTTC
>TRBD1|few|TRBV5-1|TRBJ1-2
CASNAGTGGASYGYTF
TGCGCCAGCAACGCCGGGACAGGGGGCGCCTCCTATGGCTACACCTTC
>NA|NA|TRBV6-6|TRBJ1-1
CASSNYRDGEAFF
TGTGCCAGCAGTAATTACAGGGATGGGGAAGCTTTCTTT
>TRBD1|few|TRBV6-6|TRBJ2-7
CASTGTGEGEQYF
TGTGCCTCCACCGGGACAGGGGAGGGCGAGCAGTACTTC
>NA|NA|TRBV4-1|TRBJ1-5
CASSQADSTGNQPQHF
TGCGCCAGCAGCCAGGCTGACAGCACGGGCAATCAGCCCCAGCATTTT
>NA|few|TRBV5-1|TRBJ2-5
CASSWGARQIETQYF
TGCGCCAGCAGCTGGGGGGCGAGACAGATAGAGACCCAGTACTTC
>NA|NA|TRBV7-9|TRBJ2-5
CASSLARIWVETQYF
TGTGCCAGCAGCTTAGCCCGGATATGGGTGGAGACCCAGTACTTC
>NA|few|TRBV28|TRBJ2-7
CASSPWDAYEQYF
TGTGCCAGCAGTCCCTGGGACGCCTACGAGCAGTACTTC
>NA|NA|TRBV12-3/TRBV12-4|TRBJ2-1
CASTLVTGANEQFF
TGTGCCAGCACCTTGGTGACAGGAGCCAATGAGCAGTTCTTC
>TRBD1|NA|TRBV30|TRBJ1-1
CAWADRDTEAFF
TGTGCCTGGGCTGACAGGGACACTGAAGCTTTCTTT
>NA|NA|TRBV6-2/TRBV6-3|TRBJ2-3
CASSYAYVSSADTDTQYF
TGTGCCAGCAGTTACGCCTACGTGTCCTCAGCAGACACAGATACGCAGTATTTT
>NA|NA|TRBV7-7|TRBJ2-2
CASSSQAGAGELFF
TGTGCTAGCAGCTCTCAGGCTGGGGCCGGGGAGCTGTTTTTT
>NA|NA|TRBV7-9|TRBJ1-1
CASSPPLDGNTEAFF
TGTGCCAGCAGCCCACCGCTGGACGGGAACACTGAAGCTTTCTTT
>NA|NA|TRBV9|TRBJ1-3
CASSATVYSGNTIYF
TGTGCCAGCAGCGCAACAGTATACTCTGGAAACACCATATATTTT
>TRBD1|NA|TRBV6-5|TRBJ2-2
CASSTRDRANTGELFF
TGTGCCAGCAGCACCCGGGACAGGGCGAACACCGGGGAGCTGTTTTTT
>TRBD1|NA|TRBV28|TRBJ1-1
CASRLLGTANTEAFF
TGTGCCAGCAGACTACTCGGGACAGCGAACACTGAAGCTTTCTTT
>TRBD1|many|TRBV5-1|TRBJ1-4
CASSEDRGLPSSEKLFF
TGCGCCAGCAGCGAGGACAGGGGGCTGCCGTCCAGTGAAAAACTGTTTTTT
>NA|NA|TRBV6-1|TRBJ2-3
CASSDGRAADTQYF
TGTGCCAGCAGTGACGGACGAGCCGCAGATACGCAGTATTTT